Below, 9 T cell receptor beta chains from the same sample are listed, as sequenced in a study of blood T cells in healthy people across ages. A second PCR, run for roughly 7 to 12 cycles, used a sample-barcoded 5' primer plus a J-beta primer mix. TCRdb reanalysed the 5' RACE reads using MiXCR and keeps one entry per CDR3 protein. The sample shows 1 million or so distinct CDR3 sequences, approximately 26% of them seen only once. These sequences were also reported in another study, on T cells of mothers and their children.

Sequenced input: blood. These receptors were collected from a girl aged 2 to 10 in good health.

This clonotype was counted between two and nine times. The chain uses TRBV7-2 and TRBJ2-1; D call uncertain. This CDR3 is built from 11 residues. Germline values: CDR1 SGHTA, CDR2 FQGNSA. Deletions cut 3 bases from V and 8 bases from J, with 5 bases between. DNA of the CDR3: TGTGCCAGCAGCTTCCAGTATGAGCAGTTCTTC. Its translation is CASSFQYEQFF.

The chain joins TRBV11-1 to TRBJ1-1; D not certain. Trimming removed 2 bases from V and 7 bases from J, with 17 bases in between. CDR1 and CDR2 (germline): SGHAT, FQDESV (reference sequence). The CDR3 contains 15 residues. DNA for the CDR3: TGTGCCAGCAGCTTATCACCGGCCAGTCCCTTTGAAGCTTTCTTT. Residues: CASSLSPASPFEAFF.

This clonotype has only a few counts. The rearrangement links TRBV7-2 to TRBJ2-1; D unclear. V lost 3 bases to trimming and J lost 9 bases, with 6 bases between them. The CDR3 has 11 residues. Germline V gene data show CDR1 as SGHTA and CDR2 as FQGNSA. The CDR3 spells CASSFTIEQFF. In DNA form, the CDR3 reads TGTGCCAGCAGCTTCACAATTGAGCAGTTCTTC.

V and J are TRBV2 and TRBJ2-5; TRBD2 aligns across 7 bases. The trim removed 2 bases at V and 5 bases at J, leaving 14 bases unmatched. The germline gives CDR1 SNHLY, CDR2 FYNNEI. There are 17 residues in the CDR3. As DNA, the CDR3 is TGTGCCAGCAGTGAAAGGACGGGCGGGGGTGTTGGGGAGACCCAGTACTTC. It yields the protein CASSERTGGGVGETQYF.

This clonotype has just a few counts. A read error may account for a junction end that differs from germline. The rearrangement uses TRBV6-5 and TRBJ2-5; maybe TRBD1 (6 bases). The germline V gene has CDR1 MNHEY and CDR2 SVGAGI. The CDR3 consists of 17 residues. CDR3 in DNA: TGTGCCAGCAGTTACTCACCAGGGGCGACCTTCCAAGGGACCCAGTACTTC. Translating gives CASSYSPGATFQGTQYF.

This clonotype was counted a few times. V and J are TRBV7-2 and TRBJ2-3, with TRBD2 matching 9 bases. The CDR3 has 18 residues. Germline CDR1 reads SGHTA; CDR2 reads FQGNSA. With 6 bases clipped from V and 0 bases from J, the junction kept 13 bases outside the gene matches. This chain's CDR3 is CASSLPSGELFSTDTQYF. The CDR3 DNA reads TGTGCCAGCAGTCTTCCTAGCGGGGAACTATTTAGCACAGATACGCAGTATTTT.

The sample holds a few counts of this clonotype. The chain has TRBV18 and TRBJ2-7; tentatively, D is TRBD1 (6 bases). Germline CDR1 and CDR2: KGHSH and LQKENI. This CDR3 contains 13 residues. The germline V and J ends were trimmed by 5 bases and 6 bases, with 14 bases remaining between them. For the CDR3, the DNA is TGTGCCAGCTCATCTAGGGACATACCCGAGCAGTACTTC. Amino acids: CASSSRDIPEQYF.

This chain links TRBV6-1 with TRBJ1-5; D is uncertain. Trimming shortened V by 7 bases and J by 2 bases, and 24 bases separated the two germline ends. This CDR3 contains 18 residues. The germline gives CDR1 MNHNS, CDR2 SASEGT. The CDR3 coding sequence is TGTGCCAGCACCGACGGTCCGGCCCGAGGAATGGGCAATCAGCCCCAGCATTTT. It is translated as CASTDGPARGMGNQPQHF.

This clonotype has more than one count but fewer than ten. The CDR3 loop is CSGKTSGSLNEQFF. The CDR3 nucleotides read TGCAGTGGGAAGACTAGCGGGAGCTTAAATGAGCAGTTCTTC. V is TRBV20-1 and J is TRBJ2-5; 12 bases match TRBD2. The last part of the DNA fits TRBJ2-1 better; the J call may be wrong. This CDR3 has 14 residues. The germline CDR1 and CDR2 sequences are DFQATT and SNEGSKA (reference sequence).